Shown below are 26 T cell receptor beta chains from a single sample sequenced in a study of shared clonotypes between healthy human individuals. Only in-frame clones appear in the TCRdb table, and some are missing; sequencing was by immunoSEQ multiplex PCR. The sample comprises roughly 520,000 clones, around 95% of which are singletons, and around 0.066% rests with the top ten. Sequenced material: naive CD4+ T cells sorted from blood. Subset given: CD45RA+ positively selected. These receptors originate from a woman aged 25-40 years in good health.

The chain carries TRBV25-1 and TRBJ2-3, with 8 nucleotides matching TRBD2. Germline V gene sequence: CDR1 MGHDK, CDR2 SYGVNS. CDR3 length: 16 residues. The V segment lost 3 bases and the J segment 2 bases; nucleotides outside the gene matches: 7. The CDR3 region has the DNA TGTGCCAGCAGTGAGTTATCAGCGGGAGACACAGATACGCAGTATTTT. Protein sequence: CASSELSAGDTDTQYF.

This clone was detected once. The chain is built from TRBV28 and TRBJ2-7, with D perhaps matching TRBD2 (5 bases). The CDR3 runs to 11 residues. Germline V gives CDR1 MDHEN, CDR2 SYDVKM. V was cut by 10 bases and J by 3 bases, with 10 bases left in between. CDR3: CATGGVYEQYF. The CDR3 DNA follows: TGTGCCACCGGAGGCGTCTACGAGCAGTACTTC.

This chain joins TRBV5-1 and TRBJ2-2; 7 bases fit TRBD2. Looked up from germline, CDR1 is SGHRS and CDR2 is YFSETQ. The CDR3 is made up of 14 amino acids. The trim removed 6 bases at V and 3 bases at J, leaving 5 bases unmatched. The CDR3 loop is CASNFRGDTGELFF. As DNA, the CDR3 is TGCGCCAGCAATTTCCGGGGGGACACCGGGGAGCTGTTTTTT.

This clone was detected only once. This chain joins TRBV6-4 and TRBJ2-3; 9 bases are a match to TRBD2. CDR3 length: 17 amino acids. V was clipped by 3 bases and J by 2 bases; unmatched bases: 9. The germline gives CDR1 MRHNA, CDR2 SNTAGT. The CDR3 loop is CASSEVASGTNTDTQYF. The CDR3 coding sequence is TGTGCCAGCAGTGAGGTCGCTAGCGGGACTAACACAGATACGCAGTATTTT.

The rearrangement uses TRBV30 and TRBJ2-7; TRBD2 agrees at 7 bases. The CDR3 totals 14 residues. CDR1 and CDR2 (germline): GTSNPN, SVGIG (reference sequence). With 2 bases clipped from V and 5 bases from J, the junction kept 9 bases outside the gene matches. CDR3 protein: CAWSQLAVTHEQYF. The CDR3 DNA is TGTGCCTGGAGTCAGCTAGCGGTCACCCACGAGCAGTACTTC.

This rearrangement joins TRBV7-6 to TRBJ2-2; 7 positions agree with TRBD2. Germline V gives CDR1 SGHVS, CDR2 FNYEAQ. The trim removed 1 base at V and 6 bases at J, leaving 8 bases unmatched. The CDR3 length is 16 residues. The CDR3 region has the DNA TGTGCCAGCAGCTTAGTAGCGGGTCTAGGACCCGGGGAGCTGTTTTTT. Translation gives CASSLVAGLGPGELFF.

The rearrangement links TRBV2 to TRBJ2-1; possible D gene TRBD1, 6 bases. Looked up from germline, CDR1 is SNHLY and CDR2 is FYNNEI. V was shortened by 1 base and J by 10 bases, with 14 bases between the two germline ends. The CDR3 runs to 14 residues. As DNA, the CDR3 is TGTGCCAGCAGTGAAGTCACACAGGGAGTGGAGCAGTTCTTC. It yields the protein CASSEVTQGVEQFF.

The chain uses TRBV11-2 and TRBJ1-5; the D is unclear. The CDR3 covers 15 residues. Germline V gives CDR1 SGHAT, CDR2 FQNNGV. The V end was cut by 5 bases, the J end by 3 bases, with 14 bases between. The CDR3 loop is CASSLLRVNNQPQHF. The CDR3 region has the DNA TGTGCCAGCAGCCTCCTTCGGGTGAACAATCAGCCCCAGCATTTT. Looking up the rest from reference TRBV11-2 and TRBJ1-5 gives the full variable domain: EAGVAQSPRYKIIEKRQSVAFWCNPISGHATLYWYQQILGQGPKLLIQFQNNGVVDDSQLPKDRFSAERLKGVDSTLKIQPAKLEDSAVYLCASSLLRVNNQPQHFGDGTRLSIL.

CDR3 protein: CAISVDLGGGGDTQYF. The CDR3 DNA sequence: TGTGCCATCAGTGTCGACTTGGGGGGCGGGGGCGATACGCAGTATTTT. The chain has TRBV10-3 and TRBJ2-3, with a possible D match to TRBD2 (7 bases). Between the trimmed V and J ends, which lost 4 bases and 6 bases, there was a span of 20 bases. Germline CDR1 and CDR2: ENHRY and SYGVKD. The CDR3 loop spans 16 amino acids.

This clone was seen a single time. The CDR3 protein is CASSLQGDQETQYF. The CDR3 DNA reads TGCGCCAGCAGCTTACAGGGGGACCAAGAGACCCAGTACTTC. The rearrangement uses TRBV5-1 and TRBJ2-5, with 8 bases fitting TRBD1. The CDR3 has 14 amino acids. Trimming removed 2 bases from V and 0 bases from J; junction bases left unmatched: 0. Germline V gene lookup returns CDR1 SGHRS and CDR2 YFSETQ.

The rearrangement joins TRBV7-2 to TRBJ1-5; unclear D gene. Germline CDR1 SGHTA, CDR2 FQGNSA. The CDR3 sequence is 12 residues long. Trimming removed 1 base from V and 7 bases from J, with 5 bases in between. CDR3: CASSLGRQPQHF. CDR3 nucleotides: TGTGCCAGCAGCTTAGGGCGACAGCCCCAGCATTTT.

About this clone itself: Distinct nucleotide sequences in the sample also encode this CDR3. V usage is TRBV28 and J usage is TRBJ2-7; no clear D gene. CDR1 and CDR2 (germline): MDHEN, SYDVKM. V gave up 3 bases and J gave up 2 bases, with 8 bases separating them. This CDR3 comprises 13 residues. Written as DNA, the CDR3 is TGTGCCAGCAGTTTGACCCTCCCCTACGAGCAGTACTTC. This gives the protein CASSLTLPYEQYF.

V is TRBV5-1 and J is TRBJ2-3; maybe TRBD2 (6 bases). Trimming took off 4 bases at V and 4 bases at J, with 16 bases between the two ends. The CDR3 extends over 15 amino acids. Germline values: CDR1 SGHRS, CDR2 YFSETQ. In nucleotides, the CDR3 is TGCGCCAGCAGCCGTAGCGGTCGGGCCGCAGATACGCAGTATTTT. Protein sequence: CASSRSGRAADTQYF.

This sequence joins TRBV6-5 and TRBJ1-1; D remains unclear. The CDR3 sequence is 14 residues long. Germline-derived CDR1 and CDR2 are MNHEY and SVGAGI. The V and J ends lost 5 bases and 5 bases respectively, with 15 bases between them. DNA for the CDR3: TGTGCCAGCAGTCCGACTCGCAGGCGGACTGAAGCTTTCTTT. Amino acid sequence: CASSPTRRRTEAFF.

This clone was counted once. V and J are TRBV18 and TRBJ2-5, with a possible D match to TRBD1 (6 bases). Germline V gene data show CDR1 as KGHSH and CDR2 as LQKENI. V was pared by 1 base and J by 5 bases, with 17 bases between. CDR3 length: 16 amino acids. CDR3 DNA: TGTGCCAGCTCACCACAGGGGGTTCAGTCGGCTGAGACCCAGTACTTC. It codes for CASSPQGVQSAETQYF.

This chain uses TRBV20-1 with TRBJ2-3; no clear D. The CDR3 is made up of 11 amino acids. V lost 7 bases and J lost 5, with 10 bases in between. Germline-derived CDR1 and CDR2 are DFQATT and SNEGSKA (reference sequence). This CDR3 reads CSERWGDTQYF. DNA for the CDR3: TGCAGTGAACGGTGGGGAGATACGCAGTATTTT.

The CDR3: CASSPAGGYEQYF. For the CDR3, the DNA is TGTGCCAGCAGCCCAGCTGGGGGTTACGAGCAGTACTTC. The J gene is TRBJ2-5, the V gene TRBV11-2; tentatively, D is TRBD1 or TRBD2 (5 bases each). The assigned J gene may be wrong: the sequence end matches TRBJ2-7 better. Germline CDR1 reads SGHAT; CDR2 reads FQNNGV. This CDR3 spans 13 amino acids.

The chain recombines TRBV4-2 with TRBJ2-1; TRBD2 matches at 8 bases. This CDR3 spans 17 amino acids. Germline V CDR1 and CDR2: LGHNA, YNFKEQ. The ends lost 0 bases at V and 4 bases at J; junction bases unmatched: 8. The CDR3 spells CASSQDPAGDGYNEQFF. The CDR3 DNA follows: TGTGCCAGCAGCCAAGACCCAGCGGGAGATGGTTACAATGAGCAGTTCTTC.

The V call is TRBV2, the J call TRBJ2-1, with 10 bases matching TRBD1. Germline values: CDR1 SNHLY, CDR2 FYNNEI. J gave up 4 bases and V 6 bases, and 3 bases lay outside the gene matches. There are 14 residues in the CDR3. The CDR3 bases are TGTGCCAGCAGGACAGGGGGCGGATACAATGAGCAGTTCTTC. This translates into CASRTGGGYNEQFF.

V is TRBV28 and J is TRBJ2-7, with unresolved D. The ends were cut back, 6 bases at V and 3 bases at J, with 9 bases in the middle. CDR1 is MDHEN and CDR2 is SYDVKM in the germline V gene. There are 12 residues in the CDR3. Written as DNA, the CDR3 is TGTGCCAGCAGGACTTATAGCTACGAGCAGTACTTC. This encodes CASRTYSYEQYF.

The rearrangement links TRBV10-3 to TRBJ1-3; a weak D match, TRBD1 (6 bases). The V gene lost 10 bases and the J gene lost 2 bases, with 12 bases spanning the gap. CDR1 and CDR2 (germline): ENHRY, SYGVKD. This CDR3 comprises 13 residues. CDR3 DNA: TGTGCCACTACTACAGGGACTGGAAACACCATATATTTT. It specifies CATTTGTGNTIYF.

This chain links TRBV6-4 with TRBJ2-3; the D is unclear. The CDR3 is 16 residues long. Germline lookup yields CDR1 MRHNA and CDR2 SNTAGT. V was trimmed by 4 bases and J by 4 bases, leaving 18 bases between them. CDR3 in DNA: TGTGCCAGCAGTGTGGAAGGACCTAAGAACGCAGATACGCAGTATTTT. Amino acid sequence: CASSVEGPKNADTQYF.

This clone was counted a single time. The chain carries TRBV4-1 and TRBJ2-5; D remains unclear. The V end was cut by 0 bases, the J end by 0 bases, with 17 bases between. The CDR3 runs to 18 residues. Germline CDR1 reads MGHRA; CDR2 reads YSYEKL. The CDR3 DNA follows: TGCGCCAGCAGCCAAGAAGCCCAGGCTAACGGCTACCAAGAGACCCAGTACTTC. Protein: CASSQEAQANGYQETQYF.

V gene TRBV5-1 combines with J gene TRBJ2-5; 10 positions agree with TRBD2. CDR3 length: 16 amino acids. Trimming cost V 4 bases and J 2 bases; bases outside gene matches: 8. Per the germline V gene, CDR1 is SGHRS and CDR2 is YFSETQ. DNA of the CDR3: TGCGCCAGCAGCCGGGAGGGACTAGCGCTACAAGAGACCCAGTACTTC. Translation gives CASSREGLALQETQYF.

The chain is built from TRBV5-1 and TRBJ2-7, with 7 nucleotides matching TRBD2. Germline loops: CDR1 SGHRS, CDR2 YFSETQ. The V segment lost 5 bases and the J segment 5 bases; nucleotides outside the gene matches: 7. The CDR3 is 13 amino acids. The CDR3 nucleotides read TGCGCCAGCAGGCGGGAGCCTTTTGACGAGCAGTACTTC. This sequence encodes CASRREPFDEQYF.

This clone was seen a single time. The rearrangement links TRBV5-4 to TRBJ2-1; TRBD2 might be the D (5 bases). V lost 0 bases to trimming and J lost 0 bases, with 10 bases between them. Germline V gene data show CDR1 as SGHNT and CDR2 as YYREEE (reference sequence). This CDR3 region has 16 residues. The CDR3 loop reads CASSLGRASSYNEQFF. The CDR3 DNA sequence: TGTGCCAGCAGCTTGGGGCGGGCGTCCTCCTACAATGAGCAGTTCTTC.